The clone carrying this TCR beta chain was found once. Clinical histories supplied by participants themselves formed the basis of cohort assignment. The V gene lost 0 bases and the J gene lost 2 bases, with 22 bases spanning the gap. The CDR3 runs 19 residues. Germline V lookup: CDR1 MNHEY, CDR2 SVGEGT. The assay was immunoSEQ multiplex PCR, and TCRdb's table has in-frame clones only and misses some. The sample holds 300,000 to 400,000 clones, roughly nine tenths seen once. The data were taken from a study of blood T cell repertoires in COVID-19. Study details: Researchers got acute and convalescent COVID-19 samples from the United States, Italy and Spain.

This receptor was taken from a man younger than 35 who had recovered from COVID-19. V gene TRBV6-2 or TRBV6-3 combines with J gene TRBJ1-2; D might be TRBD1 (5 bases). Sequencing was performed on PBMCs or T cells enriched from blood (not recorded which). CDR3 nucleotide sequence: TGTGCCAGCAGTTACTCGCCCGAAGAAGGGAGGGGCGCGAACTATGGCTACACCTTC. Protein: CASSYSPEEGRGANYGYTF.